There are a few counts of the clone carrying this T cell receptor (beta chain). The germline V and J ends were trimmed by 4 bases and 0 bases, with 13 bases remaining between them. Germline loops: CDR1 SGDLS, CDR2 YYNGEE. The CDR3 contains 15 residues. Sequencing was performed with immunoSEQ multiplex PCR; in TCRdb, only in-frame clones are kept and a portion is missing. The sample lists tens of thousands of clones; 85% to 90% were seen once. These data come from a study of blood T cell repertoires in COVID-19. Looking at the study overall: Nucleic acid was either cDNA or gDNA, and it came from T cells, B-cell-depleted T cells, or PBMCs.

The TCR sequence derives from a woman aged 80 or over with active or convalescent COVID-19. The material sequenced was peripheral blood. The chain links TRBV9 to TRBJ1-1, with unresolved D. The CDR3 reads CASSLRGVVNTEAFF. The CDR3 region has the DNA TGTGCCAGCAGCCTCCGTGGAGTAGTGAACACTGAAGCTTTCTTT.